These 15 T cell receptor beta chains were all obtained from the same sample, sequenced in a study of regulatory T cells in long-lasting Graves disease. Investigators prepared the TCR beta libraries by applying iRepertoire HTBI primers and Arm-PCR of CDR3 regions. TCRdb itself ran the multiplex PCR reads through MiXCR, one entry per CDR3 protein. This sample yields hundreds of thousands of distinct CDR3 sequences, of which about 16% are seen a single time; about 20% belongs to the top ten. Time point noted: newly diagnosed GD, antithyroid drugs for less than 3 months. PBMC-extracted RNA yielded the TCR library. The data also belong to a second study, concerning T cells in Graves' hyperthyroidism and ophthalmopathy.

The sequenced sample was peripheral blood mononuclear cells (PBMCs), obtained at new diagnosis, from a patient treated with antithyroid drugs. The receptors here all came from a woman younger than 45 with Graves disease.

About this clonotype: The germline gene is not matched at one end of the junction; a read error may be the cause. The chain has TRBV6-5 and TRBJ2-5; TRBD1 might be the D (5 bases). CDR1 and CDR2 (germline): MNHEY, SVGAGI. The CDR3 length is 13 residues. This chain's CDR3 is CARSYSQGETQYF. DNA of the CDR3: TGTGCCAGAAGTTACAGTCAGGGAGAGACCCAGTACTTC.

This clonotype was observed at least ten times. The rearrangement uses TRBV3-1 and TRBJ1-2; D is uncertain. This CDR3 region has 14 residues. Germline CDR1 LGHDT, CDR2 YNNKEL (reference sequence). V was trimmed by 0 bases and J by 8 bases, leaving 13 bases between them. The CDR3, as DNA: TGTGCCAGCAGCCAAGATGAGGGTAGGCAAGGCTACACCTTC. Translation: CASSQDEGRQGYTF.

CDR3 protein: CSGKGGRADTQYF. The CDR3 DNA is TGCAGTGGAAAGGGCGGGAGAGCAGATACGCAGTATTTT. This chain links TRBV20-1 with TRBJ2-3; 7 bases line up with TRBD2. Germline CDR1 DFQATT, CDR2 SNEGSKA (reference sequence). Germline trimming cut 7 bases from V and 4 bases from J; bases unmatched to any gene: 8. CDR3 size: 13 residues.

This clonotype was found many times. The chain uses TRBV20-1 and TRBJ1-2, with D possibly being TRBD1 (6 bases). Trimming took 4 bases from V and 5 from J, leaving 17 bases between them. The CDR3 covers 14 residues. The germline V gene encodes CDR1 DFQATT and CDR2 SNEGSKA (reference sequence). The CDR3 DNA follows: TGCAGTGCTATCTTACAGGGCAGTGGATATGGCTACACCTTC. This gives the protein CSAILQGSGYGYTF.

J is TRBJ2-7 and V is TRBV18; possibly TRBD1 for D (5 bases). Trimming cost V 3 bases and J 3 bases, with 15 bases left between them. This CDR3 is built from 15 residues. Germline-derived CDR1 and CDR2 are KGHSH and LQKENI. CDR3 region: CASSPRRQGLYEQYF. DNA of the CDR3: TGTGCCAGCTCACCCCGGCGCCAGGGCCTCTACGAGCAGTACTTC.

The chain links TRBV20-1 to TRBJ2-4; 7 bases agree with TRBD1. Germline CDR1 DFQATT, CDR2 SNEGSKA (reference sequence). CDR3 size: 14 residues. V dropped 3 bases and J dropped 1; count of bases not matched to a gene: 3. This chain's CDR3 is CSARLTGAKNIQYF. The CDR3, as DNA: TGCAGTGCTAGGCTGACAGGGGCCAAAAACATTCAGTACTTC.

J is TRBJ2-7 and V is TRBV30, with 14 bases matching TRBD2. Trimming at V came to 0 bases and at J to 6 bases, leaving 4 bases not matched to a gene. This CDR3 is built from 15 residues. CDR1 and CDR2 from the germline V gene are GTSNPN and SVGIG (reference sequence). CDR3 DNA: TGTGCCTGGAGTGTACGCGGACTAGCGGGAGGCGAGCAGTACTTC. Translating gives CAWSVRGLAGGEQYF.

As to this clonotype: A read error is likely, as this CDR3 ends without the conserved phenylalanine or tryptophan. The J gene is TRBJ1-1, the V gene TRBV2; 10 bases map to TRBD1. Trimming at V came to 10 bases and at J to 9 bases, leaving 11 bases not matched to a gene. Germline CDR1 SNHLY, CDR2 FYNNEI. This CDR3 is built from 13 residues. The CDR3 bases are TGTGCCAAAACGAGGGACAGGGGAGTGAAAGCTTTCTCT. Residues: CAKTRDRGVKAFS.

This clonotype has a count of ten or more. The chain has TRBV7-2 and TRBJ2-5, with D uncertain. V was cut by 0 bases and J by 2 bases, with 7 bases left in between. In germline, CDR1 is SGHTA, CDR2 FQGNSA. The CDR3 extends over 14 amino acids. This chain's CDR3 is CASSLAGLQETQYF. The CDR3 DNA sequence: TGTGCCAGCAGCTTAGCGGGCCTGCAAGAGACCCAGTACTTC.

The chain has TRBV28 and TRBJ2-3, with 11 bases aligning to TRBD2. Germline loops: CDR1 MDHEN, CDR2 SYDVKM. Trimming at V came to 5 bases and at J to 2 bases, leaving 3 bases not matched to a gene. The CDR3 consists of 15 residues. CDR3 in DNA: TGTGCCAGCAGTGATAGCGGGAGGGACACAGATACGCAGTATTTT. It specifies CASSDSGRDTDTQYF.

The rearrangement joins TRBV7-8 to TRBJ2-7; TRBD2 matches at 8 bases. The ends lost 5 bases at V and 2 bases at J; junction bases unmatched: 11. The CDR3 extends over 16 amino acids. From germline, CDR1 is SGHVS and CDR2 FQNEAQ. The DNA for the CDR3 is TGTGCCAGCAGCCTAGTCACGGCTAGCGGGCCCTACGAGCAGTACTTC. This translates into CASSLVTASGPYEQYF.

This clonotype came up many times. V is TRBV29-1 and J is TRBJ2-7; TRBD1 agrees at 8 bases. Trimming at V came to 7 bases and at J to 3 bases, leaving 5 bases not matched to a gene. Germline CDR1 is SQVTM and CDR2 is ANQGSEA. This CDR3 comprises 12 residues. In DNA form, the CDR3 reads TGCAGCGCAGGACAGGGAAGCTACGAGCAGTACTTC. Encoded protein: CSAGQGSYEQYF.

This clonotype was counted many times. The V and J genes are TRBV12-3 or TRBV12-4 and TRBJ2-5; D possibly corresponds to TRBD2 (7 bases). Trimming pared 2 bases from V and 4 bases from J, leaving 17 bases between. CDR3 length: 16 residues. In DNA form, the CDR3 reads TGTGCCAGCAGTTTATATGGCGGAGGGGGGGGAGAGACCCAGTACTTC. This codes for CASSLYGGGGGETQYF.

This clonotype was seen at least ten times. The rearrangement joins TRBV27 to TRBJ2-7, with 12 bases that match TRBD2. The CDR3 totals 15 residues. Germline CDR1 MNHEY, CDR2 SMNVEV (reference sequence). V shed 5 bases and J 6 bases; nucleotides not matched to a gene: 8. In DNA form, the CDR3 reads TGTGCCAGCAGTGCTCTGACTAGCGGGAGAGGCGAGCAGTACTTC. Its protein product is CASSALTSGRGEQYF.

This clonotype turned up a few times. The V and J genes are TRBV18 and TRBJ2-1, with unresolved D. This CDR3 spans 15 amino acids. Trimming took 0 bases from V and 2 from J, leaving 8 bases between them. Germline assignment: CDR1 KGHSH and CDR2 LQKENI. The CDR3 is CASSPPRKTYNEQFF. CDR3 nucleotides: TGTGCCAGCTCACCACCCCGCAAAACCTACAATGAGCAGTTCTTC.